This entry lists 30 T cell receptor beta chains sequenced from one sample in a study of shared clonotypes between healthy human individuals. Data came from immunoSEQ multiplex PCR; TCRdb stores just in-frame clones and leaves some out. The sample lists around 580,000 clones; 98% were seen once. The naive CD8 fraction comprised CD45RO-negative cells positively selected for CCR7 and excluded terminally differentiated effector memory CD45RA+ cells. The sequenced sample consisted of naive CD8+ T cells sorted from blood. The receptor source for this set is a man under 40 in good health.

The V and J genes are TRBV4-3 and TRBJ2-3; 7 bases map to TRBD2. The ends lost 0 bases at V and 5 bases at J; junction bases unmatched: 8. This CDR3 region has 16 residues. Per germline, CDR1 LGHNA and CDR2 YSLEER. The CDR3 DNA sequence: TGCGCCAGCAGCCAAGAATCGGCGGGAGCGGGAGATACGCAGTATTTT. Its translation is CASSQESAGAGDTQYF.

V is TRBV5-5 and J is TRBJ2-5, with TRBD2 matching 7 bases. The junction had 5 bases not matched to a gene; V was cut back by 0 bases and J by 0 bases. The germline gives CDR1 SGHKS, CDR2 YYEKEE (reference sequence). The CDR3 totals 16 residues. The chain's CDR3 is CASSLGDYPYQETQYF. The CDR3 nucleotides read TGTGCCAGCAGCTTGGGGGACTATCCATACCAAGAGACCCAGTACTTC.

J is TRBJ1-2 and V is TRBV29-1; 8 nucleotides line up with TRBD1. Germline-derived CDR1 and CDR2 are SQVTM and ANQGSEA. The length of the CDR3 is 15 residues. Germline trimming cut 2 bases from V and 3 bases from J; bases unmatched to any gene: 8. CDR3 in amino acids: CSVEPATGVDYGYTF. CDR3 nucleotide sequence: TGCAGCGTTGAACCGGCGACAGGGGTTGACTATGGCTACACCTTC.

CDR3 nucleotide sequence: TGTGCCAGCCAGGGGGTCGTACTCTCCGTCGGCAATCAGCCCCAGCATTTT. Its translation: CASQGVVLSVGNQPQHF. The chain combines TRBV25-1 with TRBJ1-5; 7 nucleotides match TRBD1. After removal of 8 bases from V and 2 bases from J, the junction contained 15 bases not matched to a gene. The CDR3 is 17 amino acids. Germline CDR1 reads MGHDK; CDR2 reads SYGVNS.

The rearrangement joins TRBV5-4 to TRBJ2-1; possibly TRBD1 for D (5 bases). Per the germline V gene, CDR1 is SGHNT and CDR2 is YYREEE (reference sequence). The CDR3 has 16 amino acids. V was cut by 2 bases and J by 0 bases, with 12 bases left in between. CDR3 amino acids: CASSFRQRSSYNEQFF. Here the CDR3 DNA reads TGTGCCAGCAGCTTTAGACAGAGAAGCTCCTACAATGAGCAGTTCTTC. Supplemented by reference TRBV5-4 and TRBJ2-1, the full variable domain reads ETGVTQSPTHLIKTRGQQVTLRCSSQSGHNTVSWYQQALGQGPQFIFQYYREEENGRGNFPPRFSGLQFPNYSSELNVNALELDDSALYLCASSFRQRSSYNEQFFGPGTRLTVL.

The V gene is TRBV5-6, the J gene TRBJ2-7; D is ambiguous. Trimming left V 0 bases short and J 5 bases short, with 18 bases between. The germline gives CDR1 SGHDT, CDR2 YYEEEE. This CDR3 has 16 amino acids. CDR3 protein: CASSLGSIFPVDEQYF. DNA for the CDR3: TGTGCCAGCAGCTTGGGCTCAATCTTCCCCGTGGACGAGCAGTACTTC.

The rearrangement links TRBV9 to TRBJ2-5, with 8 bases fitting TRBD1. Per the germline V gene, CDR1 is SGDLS and CDR2 is YYNGEE. Trimming cost V 2 bases and J 5 bases; bases outside gene matches: 5. The CDR3 has 14 residues. The CDR3 reads CASSVDRAWETQYF. In DNA form, the CDR3 reads TGTGCCAGCAGCGTGGACAGGGCGTGGGAGACCCAGTACTTC.

The chain employs TRBV18 and TRBJ2-7, with 8 bases identical to TRBD1. The CDR3 runs to 15 residues. The junction had 6 bases not matched to a gene; V was cut back by 3 bases and J by 2 bases. In germline, CDR1 is KGHSH, CDR2 LQKENI. CDR3 DNA sequence: TGTGCCAGCTCACCGCGACAGGGGCGACCCTACGAGCAGTACTTC. It is translated as CASSPRQGRPYEQYF.

CDR3 sequence reads: CASTLVQYSNQPQHF. The CDR3, as DNA: TGTGCCAGCACCCTAGTCCAATATAGCAATCAGCCCCAGCATTTT. The V gene is TRBV13, the J gene TRBJ1-5; no clear D. Germline V lookup: CDR1 PRHDT, CDR2 FYEKMQ (reference sequence). CDR3 length: 15 amino acids. V was shortened by 7 bases and J by 0 bases, with 13 bases between the two germline ends.

The rearrangement uses TRBV6-1 and TRBJ2-3; TRBD2 might be the D (5 bases). Germline CDR1 reads MNHNS; CDR2 reads SASEGT. Trimming left V 3 bases short and J 0 bases short, with 13 bases between. The CDR3 loop spans 16 amino acids. The CDR3: CASSERIGESTDTQYF. The CDR3 nucleotides read TGTGCCAGCAGTGAGAGGATCGGGGAGAGCACAGATACGCAGTATTTT.

This clone appeared once. Other DNA sequences from this sample encode an identical CDR3 as well. This sequence joins TRBV9 and TRBJ2-1; D is undetermined. V was trimmed by 2 bases and J by 8 bases, leaving 8 bases between them. Germline V lookup: CDR1 SGDLS, CDR2 YYNGEE. The CDR3 spans 12 residues. Written as DNA, the CDR3 is TGTGCCAGCAGCGTTAGAGGCGATGAGCAGTTCTTC. This encodes CASSVRGDEQFF.

CDR3 sequence: CASSPAPGLALNEQFF. The CDR3 nucleotides read TGTGCCAGCAGTCCCGCCCCGGGACTAGCCCTCAATGAGCAGTTCTTC. The chain couples TRBV27 to TRBJ2-1, with 9 positions matching TRBD2. This CDR3 region has 16 residues. V dropped 5 bases and J dropped 6; count of bases not matched to a gene: 11. Germline V CDR1 and CDR2: MNHEY, SMNVEV (reference sequence).

V is TRBV5-8 and J is TRBJ2-7; D call uncertain. CDR1 is SGHTS and CDR2 is YDEGEE in the germline V gene. V was cut by 0 bases and J by 4 bases, with 5 bases left in between. CDR3 length: 12 amino acids. CDR3 protein: CASSLGYYEQYF. CDR3 sequence (DNA): TGTGCCAGCAGCTTGGGCTATTACGAGCAGTACTTC.

This clone was recorded only once. The CDR3, as DNA: TGTGCCACCAGCAGAGACGGCAACCTTTGGAACACTGAAGCTTTCTTT. Translation: CATSRDGNLWNTEAFF. The chain recombines TRBV15 with TRBJ1-1, with D hard to call. CDR1 and CDR2 (germline): LNHNV, YYDKDF (reference sequence). CDR3 length: 16 amino acids. Trimming took off 0 bases at V and 1 base at J, with 12 bases between the two ends.

This chain's CDR3 is CASSLARGVPHSRQFF. The CDR3, as DNA: TGTGCCAGCAGCTTAGCAAGGGGGGTCCCCCACTCCAGACAGTTCTTC. This chain connects TRBV7-2 to TRBJ2-1, with D perhaps matching TRBD1 or TRBD2 (6 bases each). With 0 bases removed from V and 13 bases from J, the gap between germline ends came to 22 bases. This CDR3 spans 16 amino acids. Germline CDR1 SGHTA, CDR2 FQGNSA.

This chain joins TRBV21-1 and TRBJ1-2. TRBV21-1 is shown as a pseudogene. The CDR3 spans 13 residues. The CDR3 nucleotides are TGTGCCAGCAGCAATGAACTGCCCCATGGCTACACCTTC. Its protein product is CASSNELPHGYTF.

V usage is TRBV9 and J usage is TRBJ2-7; D possibly uses TRBD1 or TRBD2 (5 bases each). This CDR3 is 14 amino acids long. Per germline, CDR1 SGDLS and CDR2 YYNGEE. V was trimmed by 3 bases and J by 2 bases, leaving 12 bases between them. CDR3 nucleotide sequence: TGTGCCAGCAGCGACCGGGACGGGGCCTACGAGCAGTACTTC. Translating gives CASSDRDGAYEQYF. Based on the CDR3 plus reference TRBV9 and TRBJ2-7, the full variable domain is DSGVTQTPKHLITATGQRVTLRCSPRSGDLSVYWYQQSLDQGLQFLIQYYNGEERAKGNILERFSAQQFPDLHSELNLSSLELGDSALYFCASSDRDGAYEQYFGPGTRLTVT.

The rearrangement uses TRBV10-3 and TRBJ2-7; no clear D gene. Trimming left V 8 bases short and J 3 bases short, with 11 bases between. Per germline, CDR1 ENHRY and CDR2 SYGVKD. The CDR3 runs 12 residues. The CDR3 nucleotides are TGTGCCATCGCGACAAGAAACTACGAGCAGTACTTC. Translation: CAIATRNYEQYF.

This sequence joins TRBV27 and TRBJ1-1; D perhaps matches TRBD1 (5 bases). V lost 4 bases and J 1 base, leaving 13 bases between the germline ends. The CDR3 sequence is 15 residues long. Germline values: CDR1 MNHEY, CDR2 SMNVEV (reference sequence). The CDR3: CASSSLPQGNTEAFF. The CDR3 DNA is TGTGCCAGCAGTTCCTTACCTCAGGGGAACACTGAAGCTTTCTTT.

The V call is TRBV6-1, the J call TRBJ2-1; D possibly matches TRBD1 or TRBD2 (5 bases each). Per germline, CDR1 MNHNS and CDR2 SASEGT. The CDR3 has 17 amino acids. The ends were cut back, 3 bases at V and 0 bases at J, with 15 bases in the middle. The CDR3 DNA follows: TGTGCCAGCAGTGAGGAAGGGACGTGGAGCTCCTACAATGAGCAGTTCTTC. It codes for CASSEEGTWSSYNEQFF.

V gene TRBV5-6 combines with J gene TRBJ2-7; D possibly matches TRBD1 or TRBD2 (5 bases each). The CDR3 loop spans 13 amino acids. Germline lookup yields CDR1 SGHDT and CDR2 YYEEEE. The germline V and J ends were trimmed by 4 bases and 4 bases, with 12 bases remaining between them. The CDR3 bases are TGTGCCAGCAGCGGGGACCTCCGGTACGAGCAGTACTTC. Amino acids: CASSGDLRYEQYF.

The J gene is TRBJ2-1, the V gene TRBV5-4, with no clear D. The CDR3 spans 13 residues. V dropped 4 bases and J dropped 2 bases, with 7 bases sitting between them. Germline V lookup: CDR1 SGHNT, CDR2 YYREEE (reference sequence). For the CDR3, the DNA is TGTGCCAGCAGCGAGCGTACCTACAATGAGCAGTTCTTC. It encodes CASSERTYNEQFF.

With respect to this clone: This same CDR3 is encoded by further DNA sequences in the sample. The chain employs TRBV5-1 and TRBJ2-7, with D uncertain. This CDR3 region has 14 residues. The germline V and J ends were trimmed by 0 bases and 2 bases, with 9 bases remaining between them. Per the germline V gene, CDR1 is SGHRS and CDR2 is YFSETQ. The CDR3 loop reads CASSLASGAYEQYF. DNA for the CDR3: TGCGCCAGCAGCTTGGCGTCAGGAGCCTACGAGCAGTACTTC.

This chain links TRBV2 with TRBJ1-1, with unresolved D. The germline V gene encodes CDR1 SNHLY and CDR2 FYNNEI. The CDR3 contains 12 residues. The germline V and J ends were trimmed by 1 base and 7 bases, with 7 bases remaining between them. The CDR3: CASSEVGDEAFF. The CDR3 nucleotides are TGTGCCAGCAGTGAAGTGGGAGATGAAGCTTTCTTT.

This chain joins TRBV5-6 and TRBJ2-7; D unresolved. In germline, CDR1 is SGHDT, CDR2 YYEEEE. This CDR3 spans 15 amino acids. The V end was cut by 3 bases, the J end by 1 base, with 14 bases between. The CDR3 nucleotides are TGTGCCAGCAGCTGGACGGCTACACTTTCCTACGAGCAGTACTTC. Its protein is CASSWTATLSYEQYF. The whole variable domain, filled in from reference TRBV5-6 and TRBJ2-7, reads DAGVTQSPTHLIKTRGQQVTLRCSPKSGHDTVSWYQQALGQGPQFIFQYYEEEERQRGNFPDRFSGHQFPNYSSELNVNALLLGDSALYLCASSWTATLSYEQYFGPGTRLTVT.

The chain recombines TRBV7-2 with TRBJ2-1; tentatively, D is TRBD2 (7 bases). Germline V gene data show CDR1 as SGHTA and CDR2 as FQGNSA. CDR3 length equals 18 residues. V was trimmed by 1 base and J by 4 bases, leaving 20 bases between them. CDR3 coding DNA: TGTGCCAGCAGCTTAGAGGGGGGGAGACCTACCGTTTACAATGAGCAGTTCTTC. Its protein is CASSLEGGRPTVYNEQFF.

This chain joins TRBV7-8 and TRBJ2-7; no firm D call. V was cut by 5 bases and J by 2 bases, with 13 bases left in between. The CDR3 is 14 residues long. Per the germline V gene, CDR1 is SGHVS and CDR2 is FQNEAQ. The CDR3 protein is CASSPRVHTYEQYF. The DNA of the CDR3 is TGTGCCAGCAGCCCCCGGGTCCATACCTACGAGCAGTACTTC.

This chain joins TRBV27 and TRBJ2-1; TRBD2 agrees at 15 bases. Germline V gene lookup returns CDR1 MNHEY and CDR2 SMNVEV (reference sequence). This CDR3 comprises 19 residues. V lost 6 bases, J lost 7 bases, and 16 bases stayed unmatched. CDR3 amino acids: CASRIHGLAGGPKINEQFF. DNA of the CDR3: TGTGCCAGCAGAATTCACGGACTAGCGGGAGGGCCGAAAATAAATGAGCAGTTCTTC.

V gene TRBV6-5 combines with J gene TRBJ2-1; no reliable D call. In germline, CDR1 is MNHEY, CDR2 SVGAGI. V lost 5 bases, J lost 5 bases, and 13 bases lay in between. The CDR3 has 14 amino acids. The CDR3 sequence: CASSTTAWNNEQFF. Here the CDR3 DNA reads TGTGCCAGCAGTACAACCGCTTGGAACAATGAGCAGTTCTTC.

On this clone itself: The sample carries other DNA sequences with the same CDR3. The chain carries TRBV29-1 and TRBJ2-2, with a possible D match to TRBD1 (6 bases). Germline V gives CDR1 SQVTM, CDR2 ANQGSEA. CDR3 length: 11 residues. Deletions cut 6 bases from V and 4 bases from J, with 6 bases between. As DNA, the CDR3 is TGCAGCGTAGGGGGCACCGGGGAGCTGTTTTTT. It specifies CSVGGTGELFF.